The clone carrying this T cell receptor beta chain was counted only a few times. TCRdb reprocessed the 5' RACE reads via MiXCR and lists one record per CDR3 protein. The sample has about 210,000 distinct CDR3 sequences; around 3.1% are singletons. This specimen comes from a study of T cells after yellow fever vaccination. CDR3 length: 16 amino acids. The V segment lost 4 bases and the J segment 3 bases; nucleotides outside the gene matches: 4. Sequencing was performed on CD4+ T cells sorted from PBMCs, taken 10 days after the yellow fever booster vaccination. This TCR derives from a man younger than 35 who received the YFV17D yellow fever vaccine. This chain joins TRBV12-3 or TRBV12-4 and TRBJ2-1; 12 bases map to TRBD2. The CDR3 reads CASSSLTSGGYNEQFF. The CDR3, as DNA: TGTGCCAGCAGTTCTCTGACTAGCGGGGGCTACAATGAGCAGTTCTTC.